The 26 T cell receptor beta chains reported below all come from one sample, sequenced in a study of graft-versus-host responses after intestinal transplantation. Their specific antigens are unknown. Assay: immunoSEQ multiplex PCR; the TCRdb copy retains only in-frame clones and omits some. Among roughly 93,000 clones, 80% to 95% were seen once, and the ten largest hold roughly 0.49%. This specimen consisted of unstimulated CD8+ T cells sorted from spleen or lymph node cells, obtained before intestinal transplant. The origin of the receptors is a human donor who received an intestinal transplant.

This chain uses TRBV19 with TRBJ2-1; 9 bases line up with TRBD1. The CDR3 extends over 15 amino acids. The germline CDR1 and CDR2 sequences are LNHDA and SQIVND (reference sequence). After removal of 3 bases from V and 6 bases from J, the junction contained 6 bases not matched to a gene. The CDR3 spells CASSMMGTGSNEQFF. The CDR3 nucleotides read TGTGCCAGTAGTATGATGGGGACAGGGAGCAATGAGCAGTTCTTC.

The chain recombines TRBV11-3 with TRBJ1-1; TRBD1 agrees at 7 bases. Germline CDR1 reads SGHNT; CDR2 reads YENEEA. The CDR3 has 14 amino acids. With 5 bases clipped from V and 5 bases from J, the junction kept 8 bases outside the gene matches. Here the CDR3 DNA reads TGTGCCAGCAGCGACTTCAGGGGGAGGACTGAAGCTTTCTTT. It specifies CASSDFRGRTEAFF.

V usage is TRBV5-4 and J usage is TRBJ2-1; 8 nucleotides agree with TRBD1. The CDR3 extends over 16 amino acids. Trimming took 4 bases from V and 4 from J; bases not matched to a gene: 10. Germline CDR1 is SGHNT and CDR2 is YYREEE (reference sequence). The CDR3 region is CASSPEGGQAYNEQFF. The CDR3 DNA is TGTGCCAGCAGCCCGGAAGGGGGACAGGCGTACAATGAGCAGTTCTTC.

In DNA form, the CDR3 reads TGTGCCAGCAGCCTAGACGGAGGGGAAGAGACCCAGTACTTC. Translation: CASSLDGGEETQYF. The chain has TRBV9 and TRBJ2-5, with D maybe TRBD2 (6 bases). CDR3 length equals 14 residues. The germline V gene encodes CDR1 SGDLS and CDR2 YYNGEE. V shed 4 bases and J shed 3 bases, with 13 bases lying between them.

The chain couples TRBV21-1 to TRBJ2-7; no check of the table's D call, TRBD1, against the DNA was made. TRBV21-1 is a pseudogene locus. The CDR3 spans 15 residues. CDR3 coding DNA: TGTGCCAGCAGGAGAGGGACAGGGGGGCCCTACGAGCAGTACTTC. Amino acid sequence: CASRRGTGGPYEQYF.

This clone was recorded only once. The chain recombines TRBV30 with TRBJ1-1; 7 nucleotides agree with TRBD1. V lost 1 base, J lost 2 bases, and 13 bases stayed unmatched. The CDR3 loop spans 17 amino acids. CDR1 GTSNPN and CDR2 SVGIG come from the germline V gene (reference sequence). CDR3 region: CAWSGFKQGSSNTEAFF. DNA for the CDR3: TGTGCCTGGAGTGGGTTTAAACAGGGGTCGAGTAACACTGAAGCTTTCTTT. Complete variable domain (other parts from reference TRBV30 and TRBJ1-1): SQTIHQWPATLVQPVGSPLSLECTVEGTSNPNLYWYRQAAGRGLQLLFYSVGIGQISSEVPQNLSASRPQDRQFILSSKKLLLSDSGFYLCAWSGFKQGSSNTEAFFGQGTRLTVV.

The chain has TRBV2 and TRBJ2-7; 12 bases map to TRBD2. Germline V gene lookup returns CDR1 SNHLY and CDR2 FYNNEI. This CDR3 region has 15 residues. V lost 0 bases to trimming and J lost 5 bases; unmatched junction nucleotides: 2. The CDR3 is CASSEAPSGGDEQYF. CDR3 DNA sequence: TGTGCCAGCAGTGAAGCGCCTAGCGGGGGGGACGAGCAGTACTTC. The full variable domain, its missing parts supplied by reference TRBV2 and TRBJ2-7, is EPEVTQTPSHQVTQMGQEVILRCVPISNHLYFYWYRQILGQKVEFLVSFYNNEISEKSEIFDDQFSVERPDGSNFTLKIRSTKLEDSAMYFCASSEAPSGGDEQYFGPGTRLTVT.

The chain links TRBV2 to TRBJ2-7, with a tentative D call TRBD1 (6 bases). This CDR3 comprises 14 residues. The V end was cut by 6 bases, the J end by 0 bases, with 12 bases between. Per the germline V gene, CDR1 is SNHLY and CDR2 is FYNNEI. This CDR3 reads CASRPRGGSYEQYF. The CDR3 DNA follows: TGTGCCAGCAGACCCAGGGGTGGCTCCTACGAGCAGTACTTC.

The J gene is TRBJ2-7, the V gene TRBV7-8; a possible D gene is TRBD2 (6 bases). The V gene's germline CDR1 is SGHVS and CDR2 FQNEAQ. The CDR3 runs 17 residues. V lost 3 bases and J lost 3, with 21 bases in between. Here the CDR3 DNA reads TGTGCCAGCAGCTTCGCGGGGACCCGGGGTAATCTCTACGAGCAGTACTTC. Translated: CASSFAGTRGNLYEQYF. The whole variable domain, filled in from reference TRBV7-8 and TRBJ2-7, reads GAGVSQSPRYKVAKRGQDVALRCDPISGHVSLFWYQQALGQGPEFLTYFQNEAQLDKSGLPSDRFFAERPEGSVSTLKIQRTQQEDSAVYLCASSFAGTRGNLYEQYFGPGTRLTVT.

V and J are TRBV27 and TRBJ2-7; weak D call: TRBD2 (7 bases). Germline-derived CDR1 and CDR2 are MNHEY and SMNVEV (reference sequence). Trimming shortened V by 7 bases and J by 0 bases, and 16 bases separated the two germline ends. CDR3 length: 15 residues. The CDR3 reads CASTRGAESSYEQYF. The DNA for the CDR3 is TGTGCCAGCACCCGGGGGGCCGAGAGCTCCTACGAGCAGTACTTC.

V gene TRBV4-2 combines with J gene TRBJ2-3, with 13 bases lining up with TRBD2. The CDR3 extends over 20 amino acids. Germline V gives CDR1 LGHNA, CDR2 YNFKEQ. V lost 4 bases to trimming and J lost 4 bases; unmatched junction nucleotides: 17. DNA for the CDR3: TGTGCCAGCAGCCCTGGAATCGGACTAGCGGGGGACCCACCCGCAGATACGCAGTATTTT. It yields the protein CASSPGIGLAGDPPADTQYF.

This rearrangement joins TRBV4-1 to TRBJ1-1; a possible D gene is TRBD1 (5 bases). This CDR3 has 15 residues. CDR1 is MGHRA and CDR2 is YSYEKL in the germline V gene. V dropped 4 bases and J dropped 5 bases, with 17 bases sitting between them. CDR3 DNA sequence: TGCGCCAGCAGCCTCCCCGGTCAGGGTGGGACTGAAGCTTTCTTT. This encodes CASSLPGQGGTEAFF.

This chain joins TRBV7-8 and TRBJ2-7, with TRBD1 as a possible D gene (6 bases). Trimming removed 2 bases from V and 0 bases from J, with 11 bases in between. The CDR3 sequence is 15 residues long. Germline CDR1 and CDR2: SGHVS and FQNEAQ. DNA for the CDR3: TGTGCCAGCAGCTTAATAGAGGACAGCTCCTACGAGCAGTACTTC. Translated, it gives CASSLIEDSSYEQYF.

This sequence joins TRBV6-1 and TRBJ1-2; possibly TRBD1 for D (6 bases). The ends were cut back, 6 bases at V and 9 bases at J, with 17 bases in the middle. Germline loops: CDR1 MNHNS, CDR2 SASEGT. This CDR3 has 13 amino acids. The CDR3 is CASSRLLRDSYTF. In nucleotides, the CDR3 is TGTGCCAGCAGCAGACTTCTCCGGGACAGCTACACCTTC.

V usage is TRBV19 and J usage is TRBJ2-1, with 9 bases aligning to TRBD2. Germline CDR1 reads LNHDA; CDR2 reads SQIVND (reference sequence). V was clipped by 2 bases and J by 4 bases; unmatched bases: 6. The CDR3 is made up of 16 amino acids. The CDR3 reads CASSITASGTYNEQFF. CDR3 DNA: TGTGCCAGTAGTATAACTGCTAGCGGGACATACAATGAGCAGTTCTTC.

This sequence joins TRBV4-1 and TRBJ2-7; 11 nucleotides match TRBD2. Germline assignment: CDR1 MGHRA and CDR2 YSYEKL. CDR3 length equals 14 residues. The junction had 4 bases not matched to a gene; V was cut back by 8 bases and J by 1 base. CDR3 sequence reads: CASAGTSGSYEQYF. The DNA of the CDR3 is TGCGCCAGCGCGGGGACTAGCGGTTCCTACGAGCAGTACTTC.

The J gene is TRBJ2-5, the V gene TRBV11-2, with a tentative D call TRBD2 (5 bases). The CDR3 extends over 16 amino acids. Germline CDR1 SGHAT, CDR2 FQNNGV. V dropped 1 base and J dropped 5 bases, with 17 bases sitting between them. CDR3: CASSLVFMASRETQYF. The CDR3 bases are TGTGCCAGCAGCTTAGTGTTTATGGCTAGCAGGGAGACCCAGTACTTC.

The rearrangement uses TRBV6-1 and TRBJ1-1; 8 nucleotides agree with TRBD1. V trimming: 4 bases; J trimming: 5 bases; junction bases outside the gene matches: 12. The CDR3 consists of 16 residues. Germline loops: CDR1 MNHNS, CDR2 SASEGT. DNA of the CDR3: TGTGCCAGCAGTGTCTCGGACAGGGTTTACGAAACTGAAGCTTTCTTT. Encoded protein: CASSVSDRVYETEAFF.

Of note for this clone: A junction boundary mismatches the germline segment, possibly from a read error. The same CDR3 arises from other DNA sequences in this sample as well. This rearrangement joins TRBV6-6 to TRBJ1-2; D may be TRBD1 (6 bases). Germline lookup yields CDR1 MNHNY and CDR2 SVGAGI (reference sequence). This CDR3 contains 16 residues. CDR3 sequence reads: CASSYWAGAANYGYTF. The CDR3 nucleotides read TGTGCTAGCAGTTATTGGGCAGGGGCAGCTAACTATGGCTACACCTTC.

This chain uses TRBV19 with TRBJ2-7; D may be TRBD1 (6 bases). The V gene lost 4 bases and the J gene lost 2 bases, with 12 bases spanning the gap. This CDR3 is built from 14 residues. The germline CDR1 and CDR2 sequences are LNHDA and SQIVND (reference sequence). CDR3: CASSNPGDTYEQYF. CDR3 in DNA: TGTGCCAGTAGTAACCCTGGGGACACCTACGAGCAGTACTTC.

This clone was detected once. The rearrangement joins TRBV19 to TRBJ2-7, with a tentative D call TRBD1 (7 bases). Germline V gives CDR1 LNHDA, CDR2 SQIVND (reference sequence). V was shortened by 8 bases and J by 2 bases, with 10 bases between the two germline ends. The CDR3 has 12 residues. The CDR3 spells CASAGTAYEQYF. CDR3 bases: TGTGCCAGTGCGGGGACAGCCTACGAGCAGTACTTC.

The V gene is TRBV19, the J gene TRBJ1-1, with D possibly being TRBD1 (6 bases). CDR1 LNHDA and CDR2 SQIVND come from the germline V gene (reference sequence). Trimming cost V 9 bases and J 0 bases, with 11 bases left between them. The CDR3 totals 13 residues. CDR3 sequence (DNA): TGTGCCAGCACGACAGGACTGAACACTGAAGCTTTCTTT. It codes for CASTTGLNTEAFF.

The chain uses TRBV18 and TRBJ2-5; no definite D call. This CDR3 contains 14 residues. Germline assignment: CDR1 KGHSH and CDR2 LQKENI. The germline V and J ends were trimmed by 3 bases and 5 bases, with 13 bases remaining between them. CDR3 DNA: TGTGCCAGCTCACCCCCTAGGTCGACGGAGACCCAGTACTTC. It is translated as CASSPPRSTETQYF.

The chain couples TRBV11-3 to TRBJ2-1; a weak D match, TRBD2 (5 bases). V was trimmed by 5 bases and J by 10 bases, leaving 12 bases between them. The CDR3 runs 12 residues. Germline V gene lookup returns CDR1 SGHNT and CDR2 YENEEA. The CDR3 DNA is TGTGCCAGCAGCCTAACTAGTCAGGAGCAGTTCTTC. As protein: CASSLTSQEQFF.

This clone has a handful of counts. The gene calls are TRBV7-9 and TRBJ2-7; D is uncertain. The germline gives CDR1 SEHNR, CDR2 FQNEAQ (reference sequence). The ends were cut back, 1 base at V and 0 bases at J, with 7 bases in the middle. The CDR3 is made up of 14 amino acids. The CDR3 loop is CASSLGVPSYEQYF. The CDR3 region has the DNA TGTGCCAGCAGCTTAGGAGTGCCCTCCTACGAGCAGTACTTC.

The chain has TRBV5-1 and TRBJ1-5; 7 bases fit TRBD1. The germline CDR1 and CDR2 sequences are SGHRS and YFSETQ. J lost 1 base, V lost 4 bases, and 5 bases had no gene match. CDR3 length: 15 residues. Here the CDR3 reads CASSPTGVSNQPQHF. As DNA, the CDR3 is TGCGCCAGCAGCCCCACAGGGGTGAGCAATCAGCCCCAGCATTTT.